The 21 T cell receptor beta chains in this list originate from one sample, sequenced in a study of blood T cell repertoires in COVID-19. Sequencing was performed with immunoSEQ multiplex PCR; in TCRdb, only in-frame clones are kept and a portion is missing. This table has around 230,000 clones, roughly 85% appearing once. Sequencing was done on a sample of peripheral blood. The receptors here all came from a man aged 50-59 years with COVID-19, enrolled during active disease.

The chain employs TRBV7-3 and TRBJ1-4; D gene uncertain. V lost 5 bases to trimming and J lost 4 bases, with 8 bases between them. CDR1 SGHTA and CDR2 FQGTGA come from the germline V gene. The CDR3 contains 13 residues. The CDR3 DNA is TGTGCCAGCAGCGCGGGATATAATGAAAAACTGTTTTTT. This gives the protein CASSAGYNEKLFF.

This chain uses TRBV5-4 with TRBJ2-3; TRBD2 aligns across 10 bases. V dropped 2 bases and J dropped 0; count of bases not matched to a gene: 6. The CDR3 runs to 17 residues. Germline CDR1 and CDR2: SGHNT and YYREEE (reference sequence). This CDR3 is CASSLSLTSGSTDTQYF. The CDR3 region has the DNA TGTGCCAGCAGCTTATCCTTGACTAGCGGGAGCACAGATACGCAGTATTTT.

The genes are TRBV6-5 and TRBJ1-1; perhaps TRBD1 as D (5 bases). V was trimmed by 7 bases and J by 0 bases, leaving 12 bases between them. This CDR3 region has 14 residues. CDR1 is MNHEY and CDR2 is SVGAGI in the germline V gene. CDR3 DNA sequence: TGTGCCAGCACCCTGGGGGGGTTGAACACTGAAGCTTTCTTT. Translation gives CASTLGGLNTEAFF.

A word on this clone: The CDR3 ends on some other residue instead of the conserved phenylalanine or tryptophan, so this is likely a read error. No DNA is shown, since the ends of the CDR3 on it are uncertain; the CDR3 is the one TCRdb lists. The chain's CDR3 is CASSPWDSHWND. The chain recombines TRBV11-2 with TRBJ1-1. CDR1 and CDR2 (germline): SGHAT, FQNNGV. A total of 12 residues make up the CDR3, ends included.

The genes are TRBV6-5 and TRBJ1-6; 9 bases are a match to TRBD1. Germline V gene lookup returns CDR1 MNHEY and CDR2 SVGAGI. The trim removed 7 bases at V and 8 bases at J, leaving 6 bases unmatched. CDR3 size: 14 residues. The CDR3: CASKPGQGYSPLHF. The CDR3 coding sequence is TGTGCCAGCAAGCCGGGACAGGGTTATTCACCCCTCCACTTT.

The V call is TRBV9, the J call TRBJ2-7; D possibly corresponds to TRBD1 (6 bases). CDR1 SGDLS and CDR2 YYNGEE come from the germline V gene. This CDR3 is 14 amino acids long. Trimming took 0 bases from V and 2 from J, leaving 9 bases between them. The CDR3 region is CASSVGQAAYEQYF. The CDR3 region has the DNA TGTGCCAGCAGCGTAGGACAGGCCGCCTACGAGCAGTACTTC.

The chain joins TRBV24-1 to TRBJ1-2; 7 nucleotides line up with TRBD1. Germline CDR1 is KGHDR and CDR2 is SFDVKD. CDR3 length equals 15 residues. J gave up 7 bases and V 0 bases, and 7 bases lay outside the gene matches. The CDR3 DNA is TGTGCCACCAGTGATTTGCGAAGGACAGGAGGTGGCTACACCTTC. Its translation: CATSDLRRTGGGYTF.

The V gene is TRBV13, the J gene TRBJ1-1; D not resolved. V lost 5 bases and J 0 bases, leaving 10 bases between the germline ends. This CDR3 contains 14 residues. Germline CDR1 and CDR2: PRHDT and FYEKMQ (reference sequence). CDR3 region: CASSRDPMNTEAFF. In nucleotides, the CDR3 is TGTGCCAGCAGCCGGGATCCAATGAACACTGAAGCTTTCTTT.

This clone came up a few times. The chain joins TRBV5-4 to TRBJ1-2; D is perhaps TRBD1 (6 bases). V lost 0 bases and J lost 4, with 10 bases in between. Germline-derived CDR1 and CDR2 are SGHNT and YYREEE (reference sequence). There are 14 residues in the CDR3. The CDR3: CASSLAQGFYGYTF. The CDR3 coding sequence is TGTGCCAGCAGCTTGGCCCAGGGGTTCTATGGCTACACCTTC. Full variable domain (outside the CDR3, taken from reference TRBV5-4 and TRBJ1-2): ETGVTQSPTHLIKTRGQQVTLRCSSQSGHNTVSWYQQALGQGPQFIFQYYREEENGRGNFPPRFSGLQFPNYSSELNVNALELDDSALYLCASSLAQGFYGYTFGSGTRLTVV.

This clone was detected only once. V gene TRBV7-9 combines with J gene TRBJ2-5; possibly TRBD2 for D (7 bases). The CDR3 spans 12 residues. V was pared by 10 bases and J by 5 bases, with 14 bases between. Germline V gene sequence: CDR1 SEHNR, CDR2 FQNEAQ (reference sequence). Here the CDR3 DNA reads TGTGCCACCAGGGGAGGGAAGGAGACCCAGTACTTC. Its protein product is CATRGGKETQYF.

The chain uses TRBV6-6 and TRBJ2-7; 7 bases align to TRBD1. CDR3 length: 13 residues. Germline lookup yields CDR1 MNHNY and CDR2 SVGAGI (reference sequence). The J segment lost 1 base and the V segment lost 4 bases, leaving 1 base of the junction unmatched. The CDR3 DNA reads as TGTGCCAGCAGTTTACAGGGGTCCTACGAGCAGTACTTC. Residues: CASSLQGSYEQYF.

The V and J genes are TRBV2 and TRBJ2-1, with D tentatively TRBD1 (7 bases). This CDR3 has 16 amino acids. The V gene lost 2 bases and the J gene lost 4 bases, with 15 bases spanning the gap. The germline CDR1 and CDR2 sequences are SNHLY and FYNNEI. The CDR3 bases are TGTGCCAGCAGTGAATGGTTGGCAGGGGGGTACAATGAGCAGTTCTTC. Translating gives CASSEWLAGGYNEQFF.

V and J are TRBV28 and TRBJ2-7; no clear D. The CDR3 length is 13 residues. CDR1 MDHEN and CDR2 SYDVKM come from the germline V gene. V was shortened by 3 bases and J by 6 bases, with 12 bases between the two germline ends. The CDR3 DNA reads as TGTGCCAGCAGTTTGCTTTCCAGATTCGAGCAGTACTTC. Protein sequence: CASSLLSRFEQYF.

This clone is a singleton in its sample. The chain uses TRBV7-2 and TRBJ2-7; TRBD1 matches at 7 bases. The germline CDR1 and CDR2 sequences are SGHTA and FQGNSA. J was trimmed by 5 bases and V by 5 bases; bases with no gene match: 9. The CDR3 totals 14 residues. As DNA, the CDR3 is TGTGCCAGCAGCCCTCAGACAGGGTTGGACGAGCAGTACTTC. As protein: CASSPQTGLDEQYF. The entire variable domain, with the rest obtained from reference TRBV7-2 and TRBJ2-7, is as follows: GAGVSQSPSNKVTEKGKDVELRCDPISGHTALYWYRQSLGQGLEFLIYFQGNSAPDKSGLPSDRFSAERTGGSVSTLTIQRTQQEDSAVYLCASSPQTGLDEQYFGPGTRLTVT.

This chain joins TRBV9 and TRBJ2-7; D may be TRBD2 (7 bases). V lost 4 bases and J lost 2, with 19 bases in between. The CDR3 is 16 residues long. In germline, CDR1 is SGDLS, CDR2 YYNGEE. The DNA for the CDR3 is TGTGCCAGCAGCCCCGCGGGGGCAGGGCTCACCTACGAGCAGTACTTC. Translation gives CASSPAGAGLTYEQYF.

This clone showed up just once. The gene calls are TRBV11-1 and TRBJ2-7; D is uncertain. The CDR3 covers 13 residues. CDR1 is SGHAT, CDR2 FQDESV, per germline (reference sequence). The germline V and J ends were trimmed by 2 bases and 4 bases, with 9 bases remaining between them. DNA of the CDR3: TGTGCCAGCAGCTTAATCCCAGGATACGAGCAGTACTTC. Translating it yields CASSLIPGYEQYF.

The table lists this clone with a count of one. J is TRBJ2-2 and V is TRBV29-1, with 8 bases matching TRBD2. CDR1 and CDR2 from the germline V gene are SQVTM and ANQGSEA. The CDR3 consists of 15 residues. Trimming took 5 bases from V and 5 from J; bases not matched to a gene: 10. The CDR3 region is CSVQGREGGTGELFF. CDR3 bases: TGCAGCGTTCAGGGCCGGGAGGGAGGGACCGGGGAGCTGTTTTTT.

In DNA form, the CDR3 reads TGCGCCAGCAGCCAGTCGGGACTAGCGCTGCGGTATTTT. It translates to CASSQSGLALRYF. This chain links TRBV4-1 with TRBJ2-3; 10 nucleotides agree with TRBD2. V was pared by 3 bases and J by 14 bases, with 8 bases of the junction left unmatched. Germline CDR1 and CDR2: MGHRA and YSYEKL. This CDR3 comprises 13 residues.

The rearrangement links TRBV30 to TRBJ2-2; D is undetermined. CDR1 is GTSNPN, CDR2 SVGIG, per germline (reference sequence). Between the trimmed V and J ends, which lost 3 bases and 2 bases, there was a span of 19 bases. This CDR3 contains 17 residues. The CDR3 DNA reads TGTGCCTGGAGCAAACGACTTGCTACCTTAAACACCGGGGAGCTGTTTTTT. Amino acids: CAWSKRLATLNTGELFF.

The CDR3 region is CASSDSGGPGDTQYF. Here the CDR3 DNA reads TGCGCCAGCAGTGATAGCGGGGGGCCGGGAGATACGCAGTATTTT. The chain joins TRBV10-1 to TRBJ2-3, with 10 nucleotides matching TRBD2. The ends lost 3 bases at V and 5 bases at J; junction bases unmatched: 5. CDR3 length: 15 residues. CDR1 is WNHNN, CDR2 SYGVQD, per germline (reference sequence).

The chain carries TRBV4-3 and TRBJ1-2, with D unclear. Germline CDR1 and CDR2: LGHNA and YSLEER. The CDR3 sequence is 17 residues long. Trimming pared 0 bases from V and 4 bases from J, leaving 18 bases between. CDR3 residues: CASSQDKARGMLYGYTF. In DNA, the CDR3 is TGCGCCAGCAGCCAAGATAAAGCCCGAGGGATGCTCTATGGCTACACCTTC.